Below are 10 T cell receptor beta chains sequenced from a single sample in a study of T cells in Graves' hyperthyroidism and ophthalmopathy. Amplification of TCR beta CDR3 regions used RNA as the template. The HTBI primer set served for first-round RT-PCR of the TCR CDR3. TCRdb reprocessed the multiplex PCR reads with MiXCR, giving one entry per CDR3 protein. The data contain fewer than 500,000 distinct CDR3 sequences, more than 12% of them singletons. Sequenced material: blood. These receptors were obtained from a woman in her twenties or thirties with Graves' ophthalmopathy.

In its sample, this clonotype was seen many times. This chain joins TRBV7-2 and TRBJ2-3; maybe TRBD2 (6 bases). The CDR3 sequence is 15 residues long. Germline CDR1 reads SGHTA; CDR2 reads FQGNSA. Trimming pared 3 bases from V and 1 base from J, leaving 11 bases between. In DNA form, the CDR3 reads TGTGCCAGCAGCTTGCACTCTAGCGGCACAGATACGCAGTATTTT. Residues: CASSLHSSGTDTQYF. The full variable domain, with the rest looked up from reference TRBV7-2 and TRBJ2-3, is GAGVSQSPSNKVTEKGKDVELRCDPISGHTALYWYRQSLGQGLEFLIYFQGNSAPDKSGLPSDRFSAERTGGSVSTLTIQRTQQEDSAVYLCASSLHSSGTDTQYFGPGTRLTVL.

J is TRBJ2-7 and V is TRBV19; D might be TRBD2 (5 bases). This CDR3 comprises 13 residues. V was trimmed by 4 bases and J by 1 base, leaving 8 bases between them. CDR1 LNHDA and CDR2 SQIVND come from the germline V gene (reference sequence). CDR3 in DNA: TGTGCCAGTAGTACGGGATCTTCCTACGAGCAGTACTTC. Amino acids: CASSTGSSYEQYF.

This clonotype has at least ten counts. The genes are TRBV20-1 and TRBJ1-5, with 8 bases that match TRBD1. Per the germline V gene, CDR1 is DFQATT and CDR2 is SNEGSKA (reference sequence). CDR3 length equals 16 residues. With 0 bases clipped from V and 4 bases from J, the junction kept 8 bases outside the gene matches. The CDR3, as DNA: TGCAGTGCTAGAGATCCTGCCAGGGGGCGGAATCAGCCCCAGCATTTT. Its protein product is CSARDPARGRNQPQHF.

This clonotype was found many times. The V gene is TRBV2, the J gene TRBJ1-3; D gene unclear. Germline CDR1 SNHLY, CDR2 FYNNEI. Trimming pared 3 bases from V and 10 bases from J, leaving 10 bases between. This CDR3 contains 12 residues. The CDR3 loop is CASSDAGGTIYF. For the CDR3, the DNA is TGTGCCAGCAGTGACGCGGGTGGAACCATATATTTT.

Ten or more counts support this clonotype. The chain couples TRBV15 to TRBJ2-3; D gene unclear. V was clipped by 0 bases and J by 3 bases, with 10 bases between them. The CDR3 runs to 15 residues. Germline V gives CDR1 LNHNV, CDR2 YYDKDF (reference sequence). The CDR3 DNA reads as TGTGCCACCAGCAGAGATGGGAAGGGTACAGATACGCAGTATTTT. Amino acids: CATSRDGKGTDTQYF.

The rearrangement uses TRBV9 and TRBJ1-4, with 9 bases aligning to TRBD1. Germline V gene sequence: CDR1 SGDLS, CDR2 YYNGEE. The trim removed 4 bases at V and 5 bases at J, leaving 15 bases unmatched. The CDR3 runs 18 residues. CDR3 residues: CASSSYVPGQGPNEKLFF. DNA of the CDR3: TGTGCCAGCAGCTCATACGTCCCGGGACAGGGACCCAATGAAAAACTGTTTTTT.

This clonotype came up many times. The chain uses TRBV11-1 and TRBJ2-1; D may be TRBD2 (6 bases). From germline, CDR1 is SGHAT and CDR2 FQDESV (reference sequence). This CDR3 comprises 13 residues. With 5 bases removed from V and 8 bases from J, the gap between germline ends came to 13 bases. CDR3 sequence reads: CASSRLEFDEQFF. CDR3 nucleotides: TGTGCCAGCAGCCGACTAGAGTTCGATGAGCAGTTCTTC.

A note on this clonotype: One base away lies a much larger clone, so this may be a sequencing read error. The V and J genes are TRBV20-1 and TRBJ2-5; 9 bases map to TRBD2. The CDR3 spans 18 residues. Germline V gene lookup returns CDR1 DFQATT and CDR2 SNEGSKA (reference sequence). Germline trimming cut 3 bases from V and 4 bases from J; bases unmatched to any gene: 18. CDR3 region: CSASPTGTSWGRGETQYF. The CDR3 nucleotides are TGCAGTGCTAGCCCCACAGGGACTAGCTGGGGCAGAGGAGAGACCCAGTACTTC.

This clonotype was detected many times. The chain combines TRBV9 with TRBJ2-2; TRBD2 agrees at 13 bases. V was clipped by 3 bases and J by 4 bases; unmatched bases: 3. The CDR3 has 16 amino acids. Per germline, CDR1 SGDLS and CDR2 YYNGEE. Written as DNA, the CDR3 is TGTGCCAGCAGCGCTAGACTAGCGGGGGGCACCGGGGAGCTGTTTTTT. Protein: CASSARLAGGTGELFF. The whole variable domain, filled in from reference TRBV9 and TRBJ2-2, reads DSGVTQTPKHLITATGQRVTLRCSPRSGDLSVYWYQQSLDQGLQFLIQYYNGEERAKGNILERFSAQQFPDLHSELNLSSLELGDSALYFCASSARLAGGTGELFFGEGSRLTVL.

This clonotype was counted at least ten times. The V gene is TRBV12-3 or TRBV12-4, the J gene TRBJ2-2; tentative D call: TRBD2 (6 bases). The CDR3 loop spans 16 amino acids. V lost 4 bases and J 1 base, leaving 13 bases between the germline ends. This CDR3 is CASSSTGTLNTGELFF. Written as DNA, the CDR3 is TGTGCCAGCAGTTCGACGGGGACTCTGAACACCGGGGAGCTGTTTTTT.